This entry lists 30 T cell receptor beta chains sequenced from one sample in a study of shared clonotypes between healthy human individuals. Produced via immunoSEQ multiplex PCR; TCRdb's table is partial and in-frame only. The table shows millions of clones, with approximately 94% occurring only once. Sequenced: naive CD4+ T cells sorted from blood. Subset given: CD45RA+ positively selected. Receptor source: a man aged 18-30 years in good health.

DNA of the CDR3: TGCGCCAGCAGCCGCCACCCCCTAAAGGTCTTGGGGAATGAGCAGTTCTTC. Amino acid sequence: CASSRHPLKVLGNEQFF. This chain links TRBV4-1 with TRBJ2-1; D uncertain. V shed 4 bases and J shed 7 bases, with 23 bases lying between them. CDR1 is MGHRA, CDR2 YSYEKL, per germline. This CDR3 has 17 amino acids.

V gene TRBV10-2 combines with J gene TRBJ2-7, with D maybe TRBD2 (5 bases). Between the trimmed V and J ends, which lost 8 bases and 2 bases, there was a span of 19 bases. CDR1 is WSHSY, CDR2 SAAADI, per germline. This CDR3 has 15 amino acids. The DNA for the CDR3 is TGCGCCAGCGGTGGACTCATGGCGCGGGCCTACGAGCAGTACTTC. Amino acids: CASGGLMARAYEQYF.

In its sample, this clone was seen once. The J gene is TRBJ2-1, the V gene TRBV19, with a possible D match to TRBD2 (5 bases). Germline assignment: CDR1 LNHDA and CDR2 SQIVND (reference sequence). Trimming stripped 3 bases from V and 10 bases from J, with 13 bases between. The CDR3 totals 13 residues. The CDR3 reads CASSILGVGEQFF. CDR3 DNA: TGTGCCAGTAGTATTTTGGGAGTCGGCGAGCAGTTCTTC.

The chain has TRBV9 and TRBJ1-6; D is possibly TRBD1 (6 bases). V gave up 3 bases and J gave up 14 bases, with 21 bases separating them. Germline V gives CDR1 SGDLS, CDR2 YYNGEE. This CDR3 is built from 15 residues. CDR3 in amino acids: CASSARDTPNVALHF. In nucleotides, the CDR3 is TGTGCCAGCAGCGCCCGGGACACCCCTAATGTGGCCCTCCACTTT.

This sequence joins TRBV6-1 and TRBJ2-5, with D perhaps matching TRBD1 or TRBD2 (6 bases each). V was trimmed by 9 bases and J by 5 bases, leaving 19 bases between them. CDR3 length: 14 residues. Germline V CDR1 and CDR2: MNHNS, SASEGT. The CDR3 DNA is TGTGCCAGTGGTGGAGGGGCCCAGGGGGAGACCCAGTACTTC. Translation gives CASGGGAQGETQYF.

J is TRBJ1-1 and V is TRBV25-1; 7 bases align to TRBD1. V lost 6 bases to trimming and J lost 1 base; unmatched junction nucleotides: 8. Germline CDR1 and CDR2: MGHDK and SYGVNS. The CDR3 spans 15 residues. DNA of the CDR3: TGTGCCAGCAGGCCAACGGGGACAGCGAACACTGAAGCTTTCTTT. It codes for CASRPTGTANTEAFF. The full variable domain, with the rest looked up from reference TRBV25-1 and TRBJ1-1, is EADIYQTPRYLVIGTGKKITLECSQTMGHDKMYWYQQDPGMELHLIHYSYGVNSTEKGDLSSESTVSRIRTEHFPLTLESARPSHTSQYLCASRPTGTANTEAFFGQGTRLTVV.

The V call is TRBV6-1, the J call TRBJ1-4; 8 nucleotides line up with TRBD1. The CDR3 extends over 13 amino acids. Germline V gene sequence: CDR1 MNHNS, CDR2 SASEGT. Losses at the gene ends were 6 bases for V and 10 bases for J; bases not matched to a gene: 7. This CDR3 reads CASRATGVGKLFF. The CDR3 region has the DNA TGTGCCAGCAGAGCGACAGGGGTGGGAAAACTGTTTTTT.

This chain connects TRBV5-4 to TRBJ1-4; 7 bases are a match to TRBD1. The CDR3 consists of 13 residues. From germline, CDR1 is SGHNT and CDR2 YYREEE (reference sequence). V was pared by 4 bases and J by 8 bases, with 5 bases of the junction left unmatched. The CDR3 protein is CASSRGLGEKLFF. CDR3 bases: TGTGCCAGCAGCAGGGGGCTGGGGGAAAAACTGTTTTTT.

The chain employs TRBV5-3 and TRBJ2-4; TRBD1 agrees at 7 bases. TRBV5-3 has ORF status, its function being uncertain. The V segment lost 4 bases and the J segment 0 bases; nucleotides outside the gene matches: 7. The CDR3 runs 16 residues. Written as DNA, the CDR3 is TGTGCCAGAAGCCCGGGACAGAGACTAGCCAAAAACATTCAGTACTTC. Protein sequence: CARSPGQRLAKNIQYF.

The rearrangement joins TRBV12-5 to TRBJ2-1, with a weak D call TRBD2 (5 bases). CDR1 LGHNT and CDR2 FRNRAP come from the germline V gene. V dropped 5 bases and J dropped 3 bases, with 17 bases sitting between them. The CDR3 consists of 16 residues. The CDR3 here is CASGAPGNRDYNEQFF. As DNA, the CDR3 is TGTGCTAGTGGTGCCCCCGGGAACAGAGACTACAATGAGCAGTTCTTC. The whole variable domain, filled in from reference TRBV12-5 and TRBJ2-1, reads DARVTQTPRHKVTEMGQEVTMRCQPILGHNTVFWYRQTMMQGLELLAYFRNRAPLDDSGMPKDRFSAEMPDATLATLKIQPSEPRDSAVYFCASGAPGNRDYNEQFFGPGTRLTVL.

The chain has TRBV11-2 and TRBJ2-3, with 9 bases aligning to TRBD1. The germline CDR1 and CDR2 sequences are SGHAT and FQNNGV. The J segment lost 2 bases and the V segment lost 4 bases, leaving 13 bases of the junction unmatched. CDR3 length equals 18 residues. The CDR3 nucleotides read TGTGCCAGCAGCTCTAACAGGGGGCCCCGTATTTTCACAGATACGCAGTATTTT. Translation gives CASSSNRGPRIFTDTQYF.

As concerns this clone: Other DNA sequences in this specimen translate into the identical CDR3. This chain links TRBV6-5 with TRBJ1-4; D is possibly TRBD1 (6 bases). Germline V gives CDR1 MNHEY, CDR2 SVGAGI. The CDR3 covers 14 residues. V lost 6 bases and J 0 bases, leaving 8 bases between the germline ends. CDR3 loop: CASSRGTTNEKLFF. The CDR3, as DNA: TGTGCCAGCAGCAGGGGAACAACTAATGAAAAACTGTTTTTT.

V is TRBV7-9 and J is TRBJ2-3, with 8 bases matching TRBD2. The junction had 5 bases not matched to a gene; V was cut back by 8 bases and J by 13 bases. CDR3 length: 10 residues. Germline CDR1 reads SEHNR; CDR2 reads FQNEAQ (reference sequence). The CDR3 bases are TGTGCCAGCGGGAGGCGGGGGGAGTATTTT. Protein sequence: CASGRRGEYF.

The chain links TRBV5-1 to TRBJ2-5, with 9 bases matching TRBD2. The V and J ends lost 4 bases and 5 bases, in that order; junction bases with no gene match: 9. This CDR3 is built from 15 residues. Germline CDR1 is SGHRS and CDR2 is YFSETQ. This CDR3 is CASSPASGVVETQYF. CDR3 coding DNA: TGCGCCAGCAGCCCGGCTAGCGGGGTCGTGGAGACCCAGTACTTC.

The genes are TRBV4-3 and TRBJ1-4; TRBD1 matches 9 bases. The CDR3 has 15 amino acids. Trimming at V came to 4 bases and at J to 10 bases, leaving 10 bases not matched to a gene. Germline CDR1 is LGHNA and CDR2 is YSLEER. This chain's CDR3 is CASSRSGTGLAKLFF. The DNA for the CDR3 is TGCGCCAGCAGCCGCTCCGGGACAGGGTTGGCAAAACTGTTTTTT.

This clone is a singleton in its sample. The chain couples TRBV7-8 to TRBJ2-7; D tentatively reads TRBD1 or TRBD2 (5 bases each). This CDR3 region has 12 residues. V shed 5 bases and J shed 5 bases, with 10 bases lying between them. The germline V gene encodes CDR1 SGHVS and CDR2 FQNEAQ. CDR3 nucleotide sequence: TGTGCCAGCAGCCTGGGGGTGGACGAGCAGTACTTC. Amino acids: CASSLGVDEQYF.

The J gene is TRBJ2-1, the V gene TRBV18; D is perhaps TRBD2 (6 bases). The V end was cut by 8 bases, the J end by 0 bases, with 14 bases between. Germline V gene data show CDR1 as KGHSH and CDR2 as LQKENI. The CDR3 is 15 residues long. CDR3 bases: TGTGCCAGCCGACTTAGCGGAGTCTCCTACAATGAGCAGTTCTTC. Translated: CASRLSGVSYNEQFF.

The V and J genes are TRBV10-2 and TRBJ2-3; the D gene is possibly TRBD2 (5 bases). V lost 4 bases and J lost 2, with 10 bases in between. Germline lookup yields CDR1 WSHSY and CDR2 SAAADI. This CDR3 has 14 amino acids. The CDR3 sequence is CASSAPGITDTQYF. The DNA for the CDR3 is TGCGCCAGCAGTGCGCCGGGGATCACAGATACGCAGTATTTT.

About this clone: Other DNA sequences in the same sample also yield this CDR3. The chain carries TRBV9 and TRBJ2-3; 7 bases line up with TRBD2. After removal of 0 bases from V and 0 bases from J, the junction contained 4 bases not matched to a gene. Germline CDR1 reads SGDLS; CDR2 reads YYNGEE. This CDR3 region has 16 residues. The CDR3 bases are TGTGCCAGCAGCGTAGTCGCTAGCGGTAGCACAGATACGCAGTATTTT. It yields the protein CASSVVASGSTDTQYF.

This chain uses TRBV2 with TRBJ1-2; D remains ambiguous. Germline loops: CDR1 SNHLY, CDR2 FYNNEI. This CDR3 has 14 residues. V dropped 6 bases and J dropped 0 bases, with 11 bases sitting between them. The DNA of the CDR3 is TGTGCCAGCAGCCGGTCGGGGACTAACTATGGCTACACCTTC. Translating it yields CASSRSGTNYGYTF.

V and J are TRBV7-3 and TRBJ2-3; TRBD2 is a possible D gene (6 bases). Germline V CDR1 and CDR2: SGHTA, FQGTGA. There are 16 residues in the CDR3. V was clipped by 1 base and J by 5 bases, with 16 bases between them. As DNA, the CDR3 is TGTGCCAGCAGCTTAAGCGGGGCCTCAGGAGGAGATACGCAGTATTTT. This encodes CASSLSGASGGDTQYF. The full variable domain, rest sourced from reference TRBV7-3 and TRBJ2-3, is GAGVSQTPSNKVTEKGKYVELRCDPISGHTALYWYRQSLGQGPEFLIYFQGTGAADDSGLPNDRFFAVRPEGSVSTLKIQRTERGDSAVYLCASSLSGASGGDTQYFGPGTRLTVL.

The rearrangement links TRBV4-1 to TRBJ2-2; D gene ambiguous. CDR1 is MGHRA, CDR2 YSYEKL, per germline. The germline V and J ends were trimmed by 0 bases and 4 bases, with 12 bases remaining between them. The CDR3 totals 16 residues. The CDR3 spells CASSQEKGGPTGELFF. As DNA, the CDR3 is TGCGCCAGCAGCCAAGAAAAGGGCGGACCCACCGGGGAGCTGTTTTTT.

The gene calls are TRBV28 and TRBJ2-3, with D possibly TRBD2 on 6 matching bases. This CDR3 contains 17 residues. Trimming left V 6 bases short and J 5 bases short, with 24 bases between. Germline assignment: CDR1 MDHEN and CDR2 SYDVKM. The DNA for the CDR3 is TGTGCCAGCAGCCGATGGAGAGGCGGGAAGGGGAAAGATACGCAGTATTTT. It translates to CASSRWRGGKGKDTQYF.

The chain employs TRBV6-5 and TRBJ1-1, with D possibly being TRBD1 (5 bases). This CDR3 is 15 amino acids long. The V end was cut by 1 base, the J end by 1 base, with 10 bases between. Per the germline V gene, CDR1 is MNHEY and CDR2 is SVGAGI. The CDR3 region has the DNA TGTGCCAGCAGTTACTGGGGACCGCAGAACACTGAAGCTTTCTTT. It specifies CASSYWGPQNTEAFF.

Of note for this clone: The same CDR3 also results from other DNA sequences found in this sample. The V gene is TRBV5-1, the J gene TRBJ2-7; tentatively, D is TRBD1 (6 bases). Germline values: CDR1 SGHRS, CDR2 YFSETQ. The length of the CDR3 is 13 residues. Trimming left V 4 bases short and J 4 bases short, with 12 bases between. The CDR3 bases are TGCGCCAGCAGCCCCGGACAGACATACGAGCAGTACTTC. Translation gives CASSPGQTYEQYF.

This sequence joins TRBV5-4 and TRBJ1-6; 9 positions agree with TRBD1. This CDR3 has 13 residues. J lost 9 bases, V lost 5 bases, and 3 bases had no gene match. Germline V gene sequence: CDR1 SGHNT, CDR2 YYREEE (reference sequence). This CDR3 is CASSPTGGSPLHF. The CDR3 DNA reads TGTGCCAGCAGTCCGACAGGGGGTTCACCCCTCCACTTT.

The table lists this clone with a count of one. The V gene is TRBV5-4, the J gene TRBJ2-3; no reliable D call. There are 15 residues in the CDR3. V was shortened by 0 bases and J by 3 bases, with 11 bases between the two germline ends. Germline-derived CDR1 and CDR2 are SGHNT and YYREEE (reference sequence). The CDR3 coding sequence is TGTGCCAGCAGCTTGGGGCCGACTGCTACAGATACGCAGTATTTT. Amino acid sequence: CASSLGPTATDTQYF.

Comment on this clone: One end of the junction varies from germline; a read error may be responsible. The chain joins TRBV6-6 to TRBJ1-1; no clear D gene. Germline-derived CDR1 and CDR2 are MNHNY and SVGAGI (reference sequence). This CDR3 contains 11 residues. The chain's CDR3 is CASSYVSEAFF. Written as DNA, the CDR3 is TGCGCCAGCAGTTACGTATCTGAAGCTTTCTTT.

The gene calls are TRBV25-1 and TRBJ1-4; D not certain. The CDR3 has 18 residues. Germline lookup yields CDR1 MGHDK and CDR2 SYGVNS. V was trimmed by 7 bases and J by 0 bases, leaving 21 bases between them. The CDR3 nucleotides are TGTGCCAGCAAGATTCGCTTGGCGCCTCCCTCAACTAATGAAAAACTGTTTTTT. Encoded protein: CASKIRLAPPSTNEKLFF. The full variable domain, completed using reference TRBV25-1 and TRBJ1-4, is EADIYQTPRYLVIGTGKKITLECSQTMGHDKMYWYQQDPGMELHLIHYSYGVNSTEKGDLSSESTVSRIRTEHFPLTLESARPSHTSQYLCASKIRLAPPSTNEKLFFGSGTQLSVL.

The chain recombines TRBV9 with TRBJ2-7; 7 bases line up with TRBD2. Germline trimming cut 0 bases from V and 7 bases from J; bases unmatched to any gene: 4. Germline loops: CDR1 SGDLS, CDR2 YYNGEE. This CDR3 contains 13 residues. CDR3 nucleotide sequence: TGTGCCAGCAGCGTAGGATCCGGGAGGGAGCAGTACTTC. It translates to CASSVGSGREQYF.